The next 4 T cell receptor beta chains were all read from a single sample in a study of T cell changes during pregnancy in multiple sclerosis. Sequencing used immunoSEQ multiplex PCR; TCRdb keeps in-frame clones, though not all of them. This table has 15,000 to 20,000 clones, approximately 95% appearing once. Sample: peripheral blood, taken in the third trimester of pregnancy. All receptors derive from a female donor with multiple sclerosis, enrolled in a pregnancy study.

With regard to this clone: The germline gene is not matched at one end of the junction; a read error may be the cause. CDR3 DNA: TGCAGTGCCACCGTGGGGGGGCATTCGCTCTTC. This sequence encodes CSATVGGHSLF. J is TRBJ2-1 and V is TRBV20-1; possibly TRBD2 for D (7 bases). The CDR3 is made up of 11 amino acids. From germline, CDR1 is DFQATT and CDR2 SNEGSKA (reference sequence).

This chain joins TRBV7-6 and TRBJ2-3; 11 bases match TRBD2. V lost 3 bases to trimming and J lost 1 base; unmatched junction nucleotides: 0. This CDR3 has 15 residues. Per the germline V gene, CDR1 is SGHVS and CDR2 is FNYEAQ. The CDR3 loop reads CASSLTSGGTDTQYF. The CDR3 DNA sequence: TGTGCCAGCAGCTTGACTAGCGGGGGCACAGATACGCAGTATTTT.

This rearrangement joins TRBV5-5 to TRBJ1-1; TRBD1 agrees at 7 bases. Germline-derived CDR1 and CDR2 are SGHKS and YYEKEE (reference sequence). The CDR3 covers 14 residues. V lost 5 bases to trimming and J lost 2 bases; unmatched junction nucleotides: 6. CDR3 sequence (DNA): TGTGCCAGCAGGTTTCAGGGGGGCAACACTGAAGCTTTCTTT. Amino acids: CASRFQGGNTEAFF. Full variable domain (outside the CDR3, taken from reference TRBV5-5 and TRBJ1-1): DAGVTQSPTHLIKTRGQQVTLRCSPISGHKSVSWYQQVLGQGPQFIFQYYEKEERGRGNFPDRFSARQFPNYSSELNVNALLLGDSALYLCASRFQGGNTEAFFGQGTRLTVV.

This chain uses TRBV10-3 with TRBJ2-3; 9 bases are shared with TRBD2. The germline V gene encodes CDR1 ENHRY and CDR2 SYGVKD. This CDR3 contains 14 residues. After removal of 10 bases from V and 2 bases from J, the junction contained 7 bases not matched to a gene. CDR3 amino acids: CATGAGGSTDTQYF. The CDR3 bases are TGTGCCACCGGGGCGGGGGGGTCCACAGATACGCAGTATTTT.